Presented here are 22 T cell receptor beta chains from one specimen sequenced in a study of T-cell reconstitution after alpha-beta-depleted transplantation in children. TCRbeta library preparation incorporated unique molecular identifiers. TCRdb called the PCR reads again in MiXCR, with one record for every CDR3 protein. The sample holds 600,000 to 700,000 distinct CDR3 sequences, 16% seen once. Sequenced material: PBMCs from the stem cell graft donor, taken from the stem cell graft. These receptors were collected from a human donor who donated a stem cell graft to a child with acute myeloid leukemia.

This clonotype has ten or more counts. The chain carries TRBV10-3 and TRBJ1-1; maybe TRBD1 (6 bases). V dropped 8 bases and J dropped 3 bases, with 13 bases sitting between them. The CDR3 totals 13 residues. Per germline, CDR1 ENHRY and CDR2 SYGVKD. This CDR3 reads CAIGREGDTEAFF. The CDR3 coding sequence is TGTGCCATCGGAAGAGAGGGGGACACTGAAGCTTTCTTT.

This clonotype was seen a handful of times. The chain recombines TRBV12-3 or TRBV12-4 with TRBJ2-7; D ambiguous. The CDR3 has 13 amino acids. V was shortened by 2 bases and J by 3 bases, with 8 bases between the two germline ends. Here the CDR3 reads CASSLQTVYEQYF. CDR3 nucleotide sequence: TGTGCCAGCAGTTTACAAACGGTCTACGAGCAGTACTTC.

The rearrangement uses TRBV20-1 and TRBJ2-5; unclear D gene. The CDR3 spans 17 residues. Germline V lookup: CDR1 DFQATT, CDR2 SNEGSKA (reference sequence). V lost 6 bases and J lost 0, with 23 bases in between. CDR3 amino acids: CSAIPSWPDGNQETQYF. CDR3 DNA sequence: TGCAGTGCAATCCCGTCTTGGCCTGACGGCAACCAAGAGACCCAGTACTTC.

This clonotype was observed a handful of times. CDR3: CASRFQGSDEQFF. The CDR3 DNA sequence: TGTGCCAGCAGGTTCCAGGGTTCCGATGAGCAGTTCTTC. This chain uses TRBV7-9 with TRBJ2-1; D possibly corresponds to TRBD1 (5 bases). The germline V gene encodes CDR1 SEHNR and CDR2 FQNEAQ (reference sequence). Trimming removed 6 bases from V and 8 bases from J, with 14 bases in between. This CDR3 is 13 amino acids long.

This clonotype came up a few times. The V and J genes are TRBV20-1 and TRBJ1-6; TRBD1 matches 7 bases. V was pared by 1 base and J by 10 bases, with 4 bases of the junction left unmatched. Germline V lookup: CDR1 DFQATT, CDR2 SNEGSKA (reference sequence). The length of the CDR3 is 13 residues. The CDR3, as DNA: TGCAGTGCTAGAGTACAGGGGAACTCACCCCTCCACTTT. This encodes CSARVQGNSPLHF.

V usage is TRBV21-1 and J usage is TRBJ2-1; the DNA was not used to check the table's D call, TRBD1. TRBV21-1 is a known pseudogene. The CDR3 has 16 residues. Here the CDR3 DNA reads TGTGCCAGCAGCCATTTAGGGGGGAGAGCCTACAATGAGCAGTTCTTC. Residues: CASSHLGGRAYNEQFF.

This clonotype was detected ten times or more. The rearrangement uses TRBV6-1 and TRBJ1-2; 11 bases are a match to TRBD1. CDR1 MNHNS and CDR2 SASEGT come from the germline V gene. CDR3 size: 14 residues. The junction had 6 bases not matched to a gene; V was cut back by 6 bases and J by 6 bases. CDR3: CASREPGQGDGYTF. The DNA of the CDR3 is TGTGCCAGCAGAGAACCGGGACAGGGGGATGGCTACACCTTC.

This clonotype was counted many times. The chain is built from TRBV5-1 and TRBJ1-2; D is uncertain. The ends were cut back, 4 bases at V and 2 bases at J, with 9 bases in the middle. CDR1 and CDR2 from the germline V gene are SGHRS and YFSETQ. The CDR3 is 13 residues long. The DNA of the CDR3 is TGCGCCAGCAGCGAAACAGCAAACTATGGCTACACCTTC. It encodes CASSETANYGYTF.

This clonotype has only a few counts. The CDR3 nucleotides are TGCAGTGCTAGATGGCGGGGGGGCCTTGAGCAGTTCTTC. It translates to CSARWRGGLEQFF. The genes are TRBV20-1 and TRBJ2-1; 9 bases agree with TRBD2. The germline V gene encodes CDR1 DFQATT and CDR2 SNEGSKA (reference sequence). With V trimmed by 2 bases and J by 9 bases, 5 bases remained unmatched. The CDR3 consists of 13 residues.

This clonotype has a handful of counts. The V and J genes are TRBV28 and TRBJ2-5, with D tentatively TRBD1 (6 bases). Between the trimmed V and J ends, which lost 5 bases and 4 bases, there was a span of 17 bases. CDR3 size: 15 residues. CDR1 is MDHEN and CDR2 is SYDVKM in the germline V gene. CDR3 DNA: TGTGCCAGCAGTCTTAGGGGGACGGGGTTAGAGACCCAGTACTTC. It specifies CASSLRGTGLETQYF.

The rearrangement links TRBV15 to TRBJ2-3; D is unresolved. There are 14 residues in the CDR3. The germline V and J ends were trimmed by 3 bases and 2 bases, with 9 bases remaining between them. Germline values: CDR1 LNHNV, CDR2 YYDKDF (reference sequence). This CDR3 is CATSRGSDTDTQYF. The CDR3 DNA sequence: TGTGCCACCAGCAGGGGTTCGGACACAGATACGCAGTATTTT.

The V and J genes are TRBV10-3 and TRBJ2-1; 11 bases are shared with TRBD2. This CDR3 comprises 19 residues. Unmatched junction bases numbered 7, after V lost 0 bases and J lost 0 bases. Germline CDR1 and CDR2: ENHRY and SYGVKD. The CDR3 nucleotides read TGTGCCATCAGTGAGTCGACTAGCGGGGACCTAAGCTCCTACAATGAGCAGTTCTTC. It translates to CAISESTSGDLSSYNEQFF.

This clonotype was seen at least ten times. CDR3 nucleotide sequence: TGCAGTGCTAGGGGACTAGCGGGGGTTCCGGGTGAGCAGTACTTC. It specifies CSARGLAGVPGEQYF. The gene calls are TRBV20-1 and TRBJ2-7; TRBD2 matches at 14 bases. J was trimmed by 7 bases and V by 3 bases; bases with no gene match: 8. CDR1 and CDR2 (germline): DFQATT, SNEGSKA (reference sequence). This CDR3 contains 15 residues.

This clonotype was picked up a small number of times. The chain carries TRBV12-3 or TRBV12-4 and TRBJ1-3; D is possibly TRBD1 (5 bases). This CDR3 is built from 15 residues. V gave up 6 bases and J gave up 2 bases, with 14 bases separating them. CDR3 loop: CASRLGGGAGNTIYF. CDR3 sequence (DNA): TGTGCCAGCAGACTGGGGGGGGGAGCTGGAAACACCATATATTTT.

The rearrangement links TRBV5-1 to TRBJ1-1; no clear D. V lost 4 bases and J 1 base, leaving 8 bases between the germline ends. The CDR3 contains 13 residues. Germline loops: CDR1 SGHRS, CDR2 YFSETQ. CDR3 sequence reads: CASSHPGNTEAFF. The CDR3, as DNA: TGCGCCAGCAGCCACCCAGGGAACACTGAAGCTTTCTTT.

This clonotype has ten or more counts. The chain uses TRBV29-1 and TRBJ2-1, with TRBD1 identical over 8 bases. Germline trimming cut 5 bases from V and 5 bases from J; bases unmatched to any gene: 8. The CDR3 extends over 14 amino acids. Germline CDR1 SQVTM, CDR2 ANQGSEA. CDR3 residues: CSVSTGDGHNEQFF. CDR3 in DNA: TGCAGCGTTTCGACAGGGGACGGCCACAATGAGCAGTTCTTC.

This clonotype was recorded a few times. This chain joins TRBV19 and TRBJ2-1; D may be TRBD2 (7 bases). Germline V gene sequence: CDR1 LNHDA, CDR2 SQIVND (reference sequence). The CDR3 consists of 15 residues. With 5 bases removed from V and 8 bases from J, the gap between germline ends came to 19 bases. The DNA for the CDR3 is TGTGCCAGTAGTCTGGCCTCCGGGGGGCTATATGAGCAGTTCTTC. This translates into CASSLASGGLYEQFF.

This rearrangement joins TRBV11-2 to TRBJ2-1; 10 bases line up with TRBD2. This CDR3 spans 18 amino acids. The J segment lost 6 bases and the V segment lost 2 bases, leaving 13 bases of the junction unmatched. CDR1 is SGHAT, CDR2 FQNNGV, per germline. The DNA of the CDR3 is TGTGCCAGCAGCTTAAAAGCCAGCGGGGGGGCGGTTCCCAATGAGCAGTTCTTC. It specifies CASSLKASGGAVPNEQFF. Filled out from reference TRBV11-2 and TRBJ2-1, the complete variable domain reads EAGVAQSPRYKIIEKRQSVAFWCNPISGHATLYWYQQILGQGPKLLIQFQNNGVVDDSQLPKDRFSAERLKGVDSTLKIQPAKLEDSAVYLCASSLKASGGAVPNEQFFGPGTRLTVL.

V is TRBV6-1 and J is TRBJ2-7; 7 bases line up with TRBD1. This CDR3 spans 13 amino acids. The germline V gene encodes CDR1 MNHNS and CDR2 SASEGT. V gave up 6 bases and J gave up 3 bases; unmatched junction bases: 5. CDR3 sequence reads: CASSRRQGYEQYV. The DNA of the CDR3 is TGTGCCAGCAGCCGACGACAGGGCTACGAGCAGTACGTC.

This clonotype was seen a handful of times. The chain carries TRBV20-1 and TRBJ2-1, with TRBD2 identical over 14 bases. V dropped 6 bases and J dropped 7; count of bases not matched to a gene: 8. The germline V gene has CDR1 DFQATT and CDR2 SNEGSKA (reference sequence). The CDR3 is 15 amino acids. DNA for the CDR3: TGCAGTGCCCGAGGGACTAGCGGGGGAGGGAATGAGCAGTTCTTC. Amino acids: CSARGTSGGGNEQFF.

This clonotype was counted a few times. The chain is built from TRBV5-1 and TRBJ1-4; D call uncertain. There are 14 residues in the CDR3. Germline V gives CDR1 SGHRS, CDR2 YFSETQ. V lost 3 bases, J lost 0 bases, and 6 bases lay in between. Written as DNA, the CDR3 is TGCGCCAGCAGCTCAGCAGCAACTAATGAAAAACTGTTTTTT. It encodes CASSSAATNEKLFF.

Concerning this clonotype: The junction departs from germline at one end; a sequencing error may be responsible. This rearrangement joins TRBV20-1 to TRBJ2-2, with a tentative D call TRBD1 (6 bases). Germline V gene lookup returns CDR1 DFQATT and CDR2 SNEGSKA (reference sequence). The CDR3 is 15 amino acids. CDR3 amino acids: CSVRDTQGFAGELFF. The CDR3 region has the DNA TGCAGTGTTAGAGATACGCAGGGGTTTGCCGGGGAGCTGTTTTTT.